The T cell receptor (beta chain) under discussion was sequenced for a study of cytomegalovirus exposure and HLA in healthy donors. Study-wide findings and caveats: A later look showed TCR association rates differing by HLA locus, highest for DRB1 and lowest for HLA-C. The classifier reportedly diagnosed cytomegalovirus status with high sensitivity and specificity. A previous analysis found most TCR beta V segments productive roughly 87% or roughly 30% of the time.

Amplification used 60 Vbeta primers and 13 Jbeta primers. The data were produced by immunoSEQ multiplex PCR, yet TCRdb's version contains in-frame clones alone and is incomplete. The table records some 65,000 clones, approximately 68% of them present only once. Germline CDR1 reads MNHNY; CDR2 reads SVGAGI (reference sequence). CDR3 length: 14 amino acids. V lost 6 bases to trimming and J lost 7 bases; unmatched junction nucleotides: 11. As to this clone: Its antigen is currently unknown.

Source material: PBMCs. The chain employs TRBV6-6 and TRBJ2-7, with 8 bases aligning to TRBD2. This receptor was identified in a woman aged 30 to 39 in good health and CMV-seronegative. The CDR3 sequence is CASSPQRGNGEQYF. The CDR3 DNA reads as TGTGCCAGCAGCCCTCAGCGGGGGAATGGAGAGCAGTACTTC.